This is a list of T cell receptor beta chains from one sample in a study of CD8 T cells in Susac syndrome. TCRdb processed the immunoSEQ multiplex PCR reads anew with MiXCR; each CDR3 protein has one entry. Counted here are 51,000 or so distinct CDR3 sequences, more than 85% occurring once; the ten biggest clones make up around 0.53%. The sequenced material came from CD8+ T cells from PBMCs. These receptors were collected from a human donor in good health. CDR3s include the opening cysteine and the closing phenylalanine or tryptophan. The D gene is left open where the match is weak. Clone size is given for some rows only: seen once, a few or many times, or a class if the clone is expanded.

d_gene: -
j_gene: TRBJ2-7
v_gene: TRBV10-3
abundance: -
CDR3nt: TGTGCCATCAGTGGAAACGGCCAGGGAAGGCGGAACGAGCAGTACTTC
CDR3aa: CAISGNGQGRRNEQYF

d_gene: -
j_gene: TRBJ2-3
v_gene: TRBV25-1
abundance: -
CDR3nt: TGTGCCAGCAGTCGTCGGGATACGCAGTATTTT
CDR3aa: CASSRRDTQYF

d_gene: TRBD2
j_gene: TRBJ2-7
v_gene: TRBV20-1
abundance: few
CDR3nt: TGCAGTGCTAGGACTAGCGATCCCTACGAGCAGTACTTC
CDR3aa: CSARTSDPYEQYF

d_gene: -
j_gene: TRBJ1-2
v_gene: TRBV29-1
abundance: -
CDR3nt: TGCAGCGTTGGTGGAGGGATTCCTTCTGGCTACACCTTC
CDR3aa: CSVGGGIPSGYTF

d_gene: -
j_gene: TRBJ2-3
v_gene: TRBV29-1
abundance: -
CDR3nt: TGCAGCGTTGAAGCGGGAGATCTAGATACGCAGTATTTT
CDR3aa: CSVEAGDLDTQYF

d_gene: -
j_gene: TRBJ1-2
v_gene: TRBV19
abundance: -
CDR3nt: TGTGCCAGTAGTTGGGCAGCGGCTAACTATGGCTACACCTTC
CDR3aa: CASSWAAANYGYTF

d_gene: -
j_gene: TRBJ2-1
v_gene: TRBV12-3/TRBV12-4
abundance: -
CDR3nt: TGTGCCAGCAGCCCTGAGTGGGAGCAGTTCTTC
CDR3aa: CASSPEWEQFF

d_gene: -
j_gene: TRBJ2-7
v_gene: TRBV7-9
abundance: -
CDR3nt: TGTGCCAGCAGCTTCGAAGGCAGGAGGTACGAGCAGTACTTC
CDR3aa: CASSFEGRRYEQYF

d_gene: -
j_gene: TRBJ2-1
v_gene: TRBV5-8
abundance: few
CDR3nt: TGTGCCAGCAGCCCAAGCGGTTTCTCCTACAATGAGCAGTTCTTC
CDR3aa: CASSPSGFSYNEQFF

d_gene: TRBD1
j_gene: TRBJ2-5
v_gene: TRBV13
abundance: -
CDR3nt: TGTGCCAGCAGCGGAGACAGGGCGGGAGAGACCCAGTACTTC
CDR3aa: CASSGDRAGETQYF

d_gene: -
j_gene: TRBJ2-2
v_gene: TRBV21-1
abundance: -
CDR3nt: TGTGCCAGCAGCTCAGACAGGTGGGAGCTGTTTTTT
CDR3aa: CASSSDRWELFF

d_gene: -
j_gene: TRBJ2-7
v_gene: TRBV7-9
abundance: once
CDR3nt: TGTGCCAGCAGCCCAACTGTAACCTACGAGCAGTACTTC
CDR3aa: CASSPTVTYEQYF

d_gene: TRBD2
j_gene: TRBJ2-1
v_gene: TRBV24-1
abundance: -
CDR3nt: TGTGCCACCAGTGATTTGCAAGGGGATAGCGGGAGGGGGTACAATGAGCAGTTCTTC
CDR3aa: CATSDLQGDSGRGYNEQFF

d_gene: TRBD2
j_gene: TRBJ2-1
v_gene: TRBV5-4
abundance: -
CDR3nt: TGTGCCAGCAGCTTATACGCGGGGGGACATGATGAGCAGTTCTTC
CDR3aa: CASSLYAGGHDEQFF

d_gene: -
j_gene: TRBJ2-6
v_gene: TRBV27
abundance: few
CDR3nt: TGTGCCAGCACCCCGGAGAGTGGGGCCAACGTCCTGACTTTC
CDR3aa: CASTPESGANVLTF

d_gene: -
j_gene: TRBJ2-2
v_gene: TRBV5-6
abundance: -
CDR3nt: TGTGCCAGCAACCGACAGGCAAAGAACACCGGGGAGCTGTTTTTT
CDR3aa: CASNRQAKNTGELFF

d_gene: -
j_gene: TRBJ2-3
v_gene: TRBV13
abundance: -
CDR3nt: TGTGCCAGCAGCTCCCAGGTCTACCGGGTTGATACGCAGTATTTT
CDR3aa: CASSSQVYRVDTQYF

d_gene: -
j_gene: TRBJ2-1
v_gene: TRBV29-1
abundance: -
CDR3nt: TGCAGCGTTGAAAGGGGAGGGGGTGCGTACAATGAGCAGTTCTTC
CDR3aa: CSVERGGGAYNEQFF

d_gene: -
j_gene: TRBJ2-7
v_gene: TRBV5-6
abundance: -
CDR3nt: TGTGCCAGCAGGCTCGGGCGGAGCTGGCAGCAGTACTTC
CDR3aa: CASRLGRSWQQYF

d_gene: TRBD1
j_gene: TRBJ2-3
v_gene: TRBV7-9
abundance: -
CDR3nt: TGTGCCAGCAGCTTCCCGGGACAGGGAGTCGATACGCAGTATTTT
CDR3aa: CASSFPGQGVDTQYF

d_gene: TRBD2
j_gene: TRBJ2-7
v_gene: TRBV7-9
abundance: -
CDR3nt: TGTGCCAGCAGCTTACCCATAGCGGGAGTCACTTGGGAGCAGTACTTC
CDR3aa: CASSLPIAGVTWEQYF

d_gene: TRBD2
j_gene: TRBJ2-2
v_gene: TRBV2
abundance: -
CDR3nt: TGTGCCAGCAGCGGCTGGGGTAGCGGGATATCGAACACCGGGGAGCTGTTTTTT
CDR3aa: CASSGWGSGISNTGELFF

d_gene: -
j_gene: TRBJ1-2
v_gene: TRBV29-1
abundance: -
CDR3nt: TGCAGCGTTGAATATCCCGGGGGAGGCTACACCTTC
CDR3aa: CSVEYPGGGYTF

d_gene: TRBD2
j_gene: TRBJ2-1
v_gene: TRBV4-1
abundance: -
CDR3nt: TGCGCCAGCAGCCTCCCGGGGGGACCGGGACTAGCGGGAAGCAATGAGCAGTTCTTC
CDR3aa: CASSLPGGPGLAGSNEQFF

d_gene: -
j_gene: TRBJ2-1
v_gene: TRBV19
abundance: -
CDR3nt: TGTGCCAGTAGTATGGGGGGCGGGGCTCTCTCCTACAATGAGCAGTTCTTC
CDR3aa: CASSMGGGALSYNEQFF

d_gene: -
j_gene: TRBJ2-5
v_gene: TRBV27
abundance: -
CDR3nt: TGTGCCAGCAGTTCGGACAGTTGGGAGACCCAGTACTTC
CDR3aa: CASSSDSWETQYF

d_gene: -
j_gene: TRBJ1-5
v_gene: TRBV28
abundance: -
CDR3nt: TGTGCCAGCAGTTTCCCCAGGGAGAATCAGCCCCAGCATTTT
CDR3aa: CASSFPRENQPQHF

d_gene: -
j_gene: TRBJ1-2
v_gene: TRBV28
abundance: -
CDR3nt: TGTGCCAGCAGTTCAGGGCTCAACTATGGCTACACCTTC
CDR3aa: CASSSGLNYGYTF

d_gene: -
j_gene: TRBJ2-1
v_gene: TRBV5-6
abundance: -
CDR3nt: TGTGCCAGCATCCGGAGCTCCTACAATGAGCAGTTCTTC
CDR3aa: CASIRSSYNEQFF

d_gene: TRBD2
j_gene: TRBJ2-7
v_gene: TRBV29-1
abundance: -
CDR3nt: TGCAGCGTTAGCGGGAGTGCCTCCTACGAGCAGTACTTC
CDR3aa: CSVSGSASYEQYF

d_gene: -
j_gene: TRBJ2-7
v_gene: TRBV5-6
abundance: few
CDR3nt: TGTGCCAGCAGCTTGGCCGCCCAAACCTACGAGCAGTACTTC
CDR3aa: CASSLAAQTYEQYF

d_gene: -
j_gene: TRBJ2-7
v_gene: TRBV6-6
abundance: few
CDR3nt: TGTGCCAGCCTCACGGGGAGCGGGGAGCAGTACTTC
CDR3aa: CASLTGSGEQYF

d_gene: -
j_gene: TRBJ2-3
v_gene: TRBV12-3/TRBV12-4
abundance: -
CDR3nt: TGTGCCAGCACCTGGGGAGATACGCAGTATTTT
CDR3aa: CASTWGDTQYF

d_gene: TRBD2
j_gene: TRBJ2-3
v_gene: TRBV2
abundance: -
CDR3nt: TGTGCCAGCAGTCTGACGGGGGGTGCGGCAGATACGCAGTATTTT
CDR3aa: CASSLTGGAADTQYF

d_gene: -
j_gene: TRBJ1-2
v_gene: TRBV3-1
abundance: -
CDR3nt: TGTGCCAGCAGCCAAACAGACAGGACCTACTATGGCTACACCTTC
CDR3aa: CASSQTDRTYYGYTF

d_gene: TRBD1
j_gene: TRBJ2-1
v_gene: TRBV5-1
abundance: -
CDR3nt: TGCGCCAGCAGCTCCTGGACAGGGGGCTACAATGAGCAGTTCTTC
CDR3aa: CASSSWTGGYNEQFF

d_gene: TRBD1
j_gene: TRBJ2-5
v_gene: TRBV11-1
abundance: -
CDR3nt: TGTGCCAGCAGCCACGGGACAGGGCAAGAGACCCAGTACTTC
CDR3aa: CASSHGTGQETQYF

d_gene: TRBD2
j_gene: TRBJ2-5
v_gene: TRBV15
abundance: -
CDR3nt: TGTGCCACCAGCAGAGATGAGGGTAGCGGGCGTGAGACCCAGTACTTC
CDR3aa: CATSRDEGSGRETQYF

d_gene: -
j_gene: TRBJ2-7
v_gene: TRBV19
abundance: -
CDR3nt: TGTGCCAGTAGCCCCTGGGATAGCGCGTCCTACGAGCAGTACTTC
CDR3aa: CASSPWDSASYEQYF

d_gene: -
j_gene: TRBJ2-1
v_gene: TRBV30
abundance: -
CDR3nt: TGTGCCTGGAGGCAGACAGCGAATGAGCAGTTCTTC
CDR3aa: CAWRQTANEQFF

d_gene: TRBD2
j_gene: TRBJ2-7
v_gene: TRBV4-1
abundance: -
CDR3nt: TGCGCCAGCAGCCGTGGACTAGCGGGAGATTACGAGCAGTACTTC
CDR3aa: CASSRGLAGDYEQYF

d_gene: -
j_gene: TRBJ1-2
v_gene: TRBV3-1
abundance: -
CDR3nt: TGTGCCAGCAGCTTAATCAAACAGGAGGATGGCTACACCTTC
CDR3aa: CASSLIKQEDGYTF

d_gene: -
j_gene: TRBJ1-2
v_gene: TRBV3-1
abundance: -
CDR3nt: TGTGCCAGCAGCCAAGGGAATGCAGGCAACTATGGCTACACCTTC
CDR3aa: CASSQGNAGNYGYTF

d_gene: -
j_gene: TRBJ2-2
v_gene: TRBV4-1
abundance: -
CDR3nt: TGCGCCAGCAGCCAAGCGTTTTGGCTTGCCGGGGAGCTGTTTTTT
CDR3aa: CASSQAFWLAGELFF

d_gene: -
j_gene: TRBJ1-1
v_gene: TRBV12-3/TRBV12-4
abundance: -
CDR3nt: TGTGCCAGCAACGGACTTCTGAACACTGAAGCTTTCTTT
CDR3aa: CASNGLLNTEAFF

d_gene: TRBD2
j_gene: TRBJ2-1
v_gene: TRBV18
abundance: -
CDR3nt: TGTGCCAGCTCACTAGCAGGGACTAGCGAGAATGAGCAGTTCTTC
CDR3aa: CASSLAGTSENEQFF

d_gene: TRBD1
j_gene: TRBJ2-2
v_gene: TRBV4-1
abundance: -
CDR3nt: TGCGCCAGCAGCCAGATGCAGGGGGCCGGCGGGGAGCTGTTTTTT
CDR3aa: CASSQMQGAGGELFF

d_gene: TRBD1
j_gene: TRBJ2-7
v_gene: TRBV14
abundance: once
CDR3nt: TGTGCCAGCAGCCAGATGACAGGGGGGTCCTACGAGCAGTACTTC
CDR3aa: CASSQMTGGSYEQYF

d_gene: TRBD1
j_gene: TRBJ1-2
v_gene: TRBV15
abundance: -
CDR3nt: TGTGCCACCAGCAGAGTATGGGACAGCCACGAAGGAGATGGCTACACCTTC
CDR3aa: CATSRVWDSHEGDGYTF

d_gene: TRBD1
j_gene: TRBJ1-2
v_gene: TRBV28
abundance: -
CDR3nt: TGTGCCAGCAACCCGTACAGGGGACCTGACTATGGCTACACCTTC
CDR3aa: CASNPYRGPDYGYTF

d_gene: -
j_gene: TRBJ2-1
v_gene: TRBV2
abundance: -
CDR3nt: TGTGCCAGCAGTGGGGTAGCTTACAATGAGCAGTTCTTC
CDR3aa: CASSGVAYNEQFF

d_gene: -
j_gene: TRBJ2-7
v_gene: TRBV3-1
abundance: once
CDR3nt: TGTGCCAGCAGCCAAGAGGTTGCCCCCCTGGGGGACGAGCAGCACTTC
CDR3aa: CASSQEVAPLGDEQHF

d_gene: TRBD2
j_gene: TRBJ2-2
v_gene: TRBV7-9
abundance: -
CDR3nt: TGTGCCAGCAGCCACGGGACTAGCCGTCCCGGGGAGCTGTTTTTT
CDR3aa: CASSHGTSRPGELFF

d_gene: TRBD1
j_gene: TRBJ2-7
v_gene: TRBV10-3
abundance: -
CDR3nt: TGTGCCATCAGTCCCCGGGACAGGGGGACCTACGAGCAGTACTTC
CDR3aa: CAISPRDRGTYEQYF